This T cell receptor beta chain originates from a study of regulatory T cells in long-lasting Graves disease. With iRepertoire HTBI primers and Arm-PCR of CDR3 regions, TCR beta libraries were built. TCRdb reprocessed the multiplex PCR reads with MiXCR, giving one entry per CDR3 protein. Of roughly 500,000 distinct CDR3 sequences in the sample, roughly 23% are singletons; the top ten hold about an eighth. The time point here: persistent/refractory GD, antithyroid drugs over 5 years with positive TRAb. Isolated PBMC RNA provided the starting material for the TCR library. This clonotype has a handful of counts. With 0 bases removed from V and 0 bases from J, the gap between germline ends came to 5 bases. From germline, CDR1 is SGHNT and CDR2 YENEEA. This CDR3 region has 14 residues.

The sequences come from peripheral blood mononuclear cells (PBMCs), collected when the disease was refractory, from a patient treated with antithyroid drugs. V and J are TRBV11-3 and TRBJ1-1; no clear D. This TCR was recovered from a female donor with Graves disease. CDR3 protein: CASSLDHMNTEAFF. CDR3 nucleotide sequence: TGTGCCAGCAGCTTAGATCATATGAACACTGAAGCTTTCTTT.